What follows are 5 T cell receptor beta chains derived from one specimen sequenced in a study of identical twins. Via MiXCR, TCRdb re-called the 5' RACE reads, giving one row per CDR3 protein. The sample carries under 900,000 distinct CDR3 sequences, 9% to 15% recorded once. These data were also reused for a study on yellow fever vaccine responses in identical twins.

Sample: PBMCs. The receptors were gathered from a woman under 30 in good health.

The chain recombines TRBV14 with TRBJ2-1, with D perhaps TRBD1 (5 bases). Germline lookup yields CDR1 SGHDN and CDR2 FVKESK. The CDR3 has 11 residues. V lost 4 bases, J lost 10 bases, and 8 bases lay in between. The CDR3 reads CASSLRQEQFF. The CDR3 DNA follows: TGTGCCAGCAGCCTCAGACAGGAGCAGTTCTTC.

The chain joins TRBV7-9 to TRBJ2-4, with D maybe TRBD1 (5 bases). Trimming took off 1 base at V and 16 bases at J, with 17 bases between the two ends. The CDR3 runs 13 residues. Germline V gene data show CDR1 as SEHNR and CDR2 as FQNEAQ (reference sequence). The CDR3 DNA reads as TGTGCCAGCAGCTTAGACGACAGCGCTTTATCCTACTTC. Translated: CASSLDDSALSYF.

The chain has TRBV6-4 and TRBJ2-1; 7 positions match TRBD2. Germline lookup yields CDR1 MRHNA and CDR2 SNTAGT. Trimming cost V 3 bases and J 2 bases; bases outside gene matches: 4. CDR3 length equals 15 residues. CDR3 sequence (DNA): TGTGCCAGCAGTGAGGAGCGGGGTACCTACAATGAGCAGTTCTTC. It translates to CASSEERGTYNEQFF.

V gene TRBV7-9 combines with J gene TRBJ1-4; D gene unclear. Germline CDR1 reads SEHNR; CDR2 reads FQNEAQ (reference sequence). The CDR3 runs to 12 residues. The V gene lost 5 bases and the J gene lost 8 bases, with 9 bases spanning the gap. CDR3 protein: CASSAGIEKLFF. DNA for the CDR3: TGTGCCAGCAGCGCCGGGATCGAAAAACTGTTTTTT. Filled out from reference TRBV7-9 and TRBJ1-4, the complete variable domain reads DTGVSQNPRHKITKRGQNVTFRCDPISEHNRLYWYRQTLGQGPEFLTYFQNEAQLEKSRLLSDRFSAERPKGSFSTLEIQRTEQGDSAMYLCASSAGIEKLFFGSGTQLSVL.

This chain uses TRBV5-1 with TRBJ1-1; the match to TRBD1 covers 9 bases. Germline CDR1 SGHRS, CDR2 YFSETQ. This CDR3 has 16 amino acids. Germline trimming cut 2 bases from V and 4 bases from J; bases unmatched to any gene: 9. CDR3 protein: CASSLSGTGQITEAFF. The CDR3 DNA is TGCGCCAGCAGCTTATCCGGGACAGGGCAAATCACTGAAGCTTTCTTT.